The 25 T cell receptor beta chains reported below all come from one sample, sequenced in a study of blood T cell repertoires in COVID-19. The table came from immunoSEQ multiplex PCR; TCRdb's copy has only in-frame clones and leaves some out. In the table there are 100,000 to 150,000 clones, more than 80% of which are singletons. The sample taken for sequencing was peripheral blood. These receptors were obtained from a man between 65 and 79 years old with active or convalescent COVID-19.

The CDR3 region is CAWEEGFVAFF. In DNA, the CDR3 is TGTGCCTGGGAAGAGGGTTTTGTAGCTTTCTTT. The chain uses TRBV30 and TRBJ1-1; D unclear. The V and J ends lost 5 bases and 10 bases respectively, with 14 bases between them. Germline values: CDR1 GTSNPN, CDR2 SVGIG (reference sequence). This CDR3 is 11 amino acids long.

This chain joins TRBV12-5 and TRBJ2-5; TRBD1 matches 7 bases. V shed 1 base and J 2 bases; nucleotides not matched to a gene: 4. The CDR3 is 15 amino acids. Germline CDR1 is LGHNT and CDR2 is FRNRAP. CDR3 residues: CASGLATGAQETQYF. The CDR3 coding sequence is TGTGCTAGTGGTTTGGCTACAGGGGCGCAAGAGACCCAGTACTTC.

This rearrangement joins TRBV27 to TRBJ1-4, with D unresolved. The CDR3 runs 15 residues. Germline assignment: CDR1 MNHEY and CDR2 SMNVEV (reference sequence). V lost 3 bases to trimming and J lost 5 bases, with 13 bases between them. The DNA for the CDR3 is TGTGCCAGCAGTTTCCGAGGAGGAAGGAATGAAAAACTGTTTTTT. Its protein is CASSFRGGRNEKLFF.

V usage is TRBV28 and J usage is TRBJ2-2; 9 nucleotides agree with TRBD1. Germline V gene sequence: CDR1 MDHEN, CDR2 SYDVKM. The CDR3 has 17 residues. V was pared by 0 bases and J by 5 bases, with 7 bases of the junction left unmatched. This chain's CDR3 is CASSLWGTGQGTGELFF. CDR3 DNA sequence: TGTGCCAGCAGTTTATGGGGGACAGGGCAGGGGACCGGGGAGCTGTTTTTT. Combining the CDR3 with reference TRBV28 and TRBJ2-2 gives the whole variable domain DVKVTQSSRYLVKRTGEKVFLECVQDMDHENMFWYRQDPGLGLRLIYFSYDVKMKEKGDIPEGYSVSREKKERFSLILESASTNQTSMYLCASSLWGTGQGTGELFFGEGSRLTVL.

V gene TRBV18 combines with J gene TRBJ1-4; D remains unclear. The V end lost 4 bases, the J end lost 5 bases, and 17 bases lay between the germline ends. CDR3 length equals 16 residues. The germline gives CDR1 KGHSH, CDR2 LQKENI. The DNA of the CDR3 is TGTGCCAGCTCACAGACCGGGATCGCAAACAATGAAAAACTGTTTTTT. Translated: CASSQTGIANNEKLFF.

This rearrangement joins TRBV10-3 to TRBJ2-7; 10 positions agree with TRBD1. This CDR3 region has 13 residues. Germline trimming cut 7 bases from V and 4 bases from J; bases unmatched to any gene: 4. Per the germline V gene, CDR1 is ENHRY and CDR2 is SYGVKD. CDR3 amino acids: CAITWTGGYEQYF. CDR3 coding DNA: TGTGCCATCACCTGGACAGGGGGATACGAGCAGTACTTC.

This chain connects TRBV19 to TRBJ2-1; 11 bases are a match to TRBD2. The germline CDR1 and CDR2 sequences are LNHDA and SQIVND (reference sequence). The CDR3 contains 19 residues. Germline trimming cut 4 bases from V and 5 bases from J; bases unmatched to any gene: 16. The CDR3 bases are TGTGCCAGTAGTAGAACAGGGGGCCGACTAGCGGGGCTAAACAATGAGCAGTTCTTC. Protein sequence: CASSRTGGRLAGLNNEQFF.

This chain uses TRBV3-1 (or the pseudogene TRBV3-2) with TRBJ1-3, with D possibly being TRBD1 (6 bases). V was trimmed by 3 bases and J by 2 bases, leaving 11 bases between them. Germline CDR1 LGHDT, CDR2 YNNKEL (reference sequence). The CDR3 has 15 residues. The CDR3 protein is CASSHQQGTGNTIYF. The CDR3 DNA follows: TGTGCCAGCAGCCACCAGCAGGGGACTGGAAACACCATATATTTT.

The chain uses TRBV10-1 and TRBJ2-3; D unclear. CDR3 size: 13 residues. Germline CDR1 reads WNHNN; CDR2 reads SYGVQD (reference sequence). The ends were cut back, 5 bases at V and 0 bases at J, with 6 bases in the middle. The CDR3 is CASSSQSTDTQYF. DNA for the CDR3: TGCGCCAGCAGTTCACAGAGCACAGATACGCAGTATTTT.

The chain combines TRBV7-9 with TRBJ2-1; tentative D call: TRBD2 (5 bases). CDR3 length: 15 amino acids. V lost 6 bases, J lost 9 bases, and 21 bases lay in between. The germline V gene encodes CDR1 SEHNR and CDR2 FQNEAQ (reference sequence). CDR3 sequence (DNA): TGTGCCAGCAGTCTAACTCAAGGCGGTGAGGGTGAGCAGTTCTTC. It is translated as CASSLTQGGEGEQFF.

This clone was detected only a few times. The rearrangement joins TRBV18 to TRBJ2-7, with D possibly matching TRBD2 (5 bases). The germline V gene encodes CDR1 KGHSH and CDR2 LQKENI. This CDR3 is 15 amino acids long. Trimming removed 3 bases at V and 2 bases at J, with 14 bases between. The CDR3 sequence: CASSPRSGGPYEQYF. The CDR3 DNA is TGTGCCAGCTCACCCCGGAGCGGTGGGCCCTACGAGCAGTACTTC.

The V gene is TRBV5-1, the J gene TRBJ2-5, with a weak D call TRBD2 (6 bases). Trimming cost V 7 bases and J 0 bases, with 19 bases left between them. The CDR3 is 16 residues long. Germline loops: CDR1 SGHRS, CDR2 YFSETQ. CDR3 nucleotides: TGCGCCAGCTCCCCGACTTCTAGCGTGAACCAAGAGACCCAGTACTTC. This translates into CASSPTSSVNQETQYF. Full variable domain (remainder filled in from reference TRBV5-1 and TRBJ2-5): KAGVTQTPRYLIKTRGQQVTLSCSPISGHRSVSWYQQTPGQGLQFLFEYFSETQRNKGNFPGRFSGRQFSNSRSEMNVSTLELGDSALYLCASSPTSSVNQETQYFGPGTRLLVL.

The gene calls are TRBV19 and TRBJ2-1; D is unresolved. CDR1 and CDR2 (germline): LNHDA, SQIVND (reference sequence). The V and J ends lost 0 bases and 3 bases respectively, with 12 bases between them. The CDR3 is 16 residues long. The CDR3 loop reads CASSIESSALYNEQFF. In nucleotides, the CDR3 is TGTGCCAGTAGTATAGAGTCAAGCGCCCTCTACAATGAGCAGTTCTTC.

This rearrangement joins TRBV5-4 to TRBJ2-7; 7 bases are shared with TRBD2. The CDR3 length is 15 residues. In germline, CDR1 is SGHNT, CDR2 YYREEE (reference sequence). V lost 2 bases, J lost 1 base, and 6 bases stayed unmatched. CDR3 DNA sequence: TGTGCCAGCAGCTTCTGGGGGAGGGCTTCCTACGAGCAGTACTTC. Protein sequence: CASSFWGRASYEQYF.

The V call is TRBV5-1, the J call TRBJ1-1, with 11 bases identical to TRBD1. This CDR3 spans 14 amino acids. With V trimmed by 3 bases and J by 5 bases, 3 bases remained unmatched. Germline values: CDR1 SGHRS, CDR2 YFSETQ. For the CDR3, the DNA is TGCGCCAGCAGCTGGACAGGGGGCCAGACTGAAGCTTTCTTT. Translation gives CASSWTGGQTEAFF.

This rearrangement joins TRBV29-1 to TRBJ2-3; possibly TRBD2 for D (6 bases). The V gene lost 2 bases and the J gene lost 3 bases, with 9 bases spanning the gap. Germline V gene data show CDR1 as SQVTM and CDR2 as ANQGSEA. The CDR3 sequence is 13 residues long. The chain's CDR3 is CSVERGRTDTQYF. The CDR3, as DNA: TGCAGCGTTGAACGGGGGAGGACAGATACGCAGTATTTT.

The V call is TRBV9, the J call TRBJ2-2; D gene unclear. CDR3 length: 13 amino acids. The germline V gene encodes CDR1 SGDLS and CDR2 YYNGEE. V was shortened by 3 bases and J by 0 bases, with 3 bases between the two germline ends. CDR3 nucleotide sequence: TGTGCCAGCAGCGCTCCGAACACCGGGGAGCTGTTTTTT. It encodes CASSAPNTGELFF.

This chain links TRBV28 with TRBJ2-7; D is unclear. Trimming took 5 bases from V and 6 from J, leaving 8 bases between them. The CDR3 runs 11 residues. Germline V CDR1 and CDR2: MDHEN, SYDVKM. CDR3 sequence (DNA): TGTGCCAGCAGTCCCCGGGTCGAGCAGTACTTC. Encoded protein: CASSPRVEQYF.

CDR3 sequence reads: CASSITSGLAGEQYF. The CDR3 DNA reads as TGTGCCAGTAGTATAACCTCGGGACTAGCGGGCGAGCAGTACTTC. The chain has TRBV19 and TRBJ2-7, with TRBD2 matching over 12 bases. The germline V gene encodes CDR1 LNHDA and CDR2 SQIVND (reference sequence). J lost 6 bases, V lost 2 bases, and 5 bases had no gene match. The CDR3 covers 15 residues. Combining the CDR3 with reference TRBV19 and TRBJ2-7 gives the whole variable domain DGGITQSPKYLFRKEGQNVTLSCEQNLNHDAMYWYRQDPGQGLRLIYYSQIVNDFQKGDIAEGYSVSREKKESFPLTVTSAQKNPTAFYLCASSITSGLAGEQYFGPGTRLTVT.

The chain combines TRBV18 with TRBJ1-5, with D perhaps matching TRBD1 (6 bases). CDR1 is KGHSH and CDR2 is LQKENI in the germline V gene. With 5 bases removed from V and 7 bases from J, the gap between germline ends came to 12 bases. The CDR3 loop spans 13 amino acids. CDR3 coding DNA: TGTGCCAGCTCAGAAGGGGGAGGGCAGCCCCAGCATTTT. This translates into CASSEGGGQPQHF.

Remarks on this clone: Compared with germline, one end of the junction differs, possibly owing to a read error. The V gene is TRBV28, the J gene TRBJ2-7, with TRBD1 matching 9 bases. The CDR3 is 13 amino acids. CDR1 and CDR2 from the germline V gene are MDHEN and SYDVKM. CDR3 DNA sequence: TGTGCCAGCAGTTCACCGGGACAGGGCCATATAAAATTC. This encodes CASSSPGQGHIKF.

The chain combines TRBV27 with TRBJ2-3, with D perhaps matching TRBD2 (6 bases). The CDR3 is made up of 14 amino acids. The germline CDR1 and CDR2 sequences are MNHEY and SMNVEV (reference sequence). Trimming left V 5 bases short and J 7 bases short, with 16 bases between. The CDR3 here is CASSPAGTFNTQYF. The DNA for the CDR3 is TGTGCCAGCAGTCCCGCCGGGACTTTCAATACGCAGTATTTT.

The chain joins TRBV28 to TRBJ1-1, with D unclear. In germline, CDR1 is MDHEN, CDR2 SYDVKM. This CDR3 comprises 14 residues. V was shortened by 4 bases and J by 0 bases, with 9 bases between the two germline ends. CDR3: CASSSHSLNTEAFF. CDR3 DNA: TGTGCCAGCAGTTCGCACAGCTTGAACACTGAAGCTTTCTTT. Using reference TRBV28 and TRBJ1-1 for the parts outside the CDR3, the full variable domain is DVKVTQSSRYLVKRTGEKVFLECVQDMDHENMFWYRQDPGLGLRLIYFSYDVKMKEKGDIPEGYSVSREKKERFSLILESASTNQTSMYLCASSSHSLNTEAFFGQGTRLTVV.

The chain links TRBV28 to TRBJ1-5; D may be TRBD1 (6 bases). V gave up 5 bases and J gave up 6 bases, with 14 bases separating them. Germline V gene sequence: CDR1 MDHEN, CDR2 SYDVKM. The CDR3 has 14 amino acids. CDR3 residues: CASSQQGTGQPQHF. The CDR3 DNA follows: TGTGCCAGCAGTCAACAGGGAACGGGTCAGCCCCAGCATTTT. The full variable domain, in which reference TRBV28 and TRBJ1-5 provide the parts outside the CDR3, is DVKVTQSSRYLVKRTGEKVFLECVQDMDHENMFWYRQDPGLGLRLIYFSYDVKMKEKGDIPEGYSVSREKKERFSLILESASTNQTSMYLCASSQQGTGQPQHFGDGTRLSIL.

The rearrangement links TRBV29-1 to TRBJ2-2; D is perhaps TRBD1 (5 bases). CDR1 is SQVTM and CDR2 is ANQGSEA in the germline V gene. This CDR3 is 13 amino acids long. V was cut by 4 bases and J by 2 bases, with 8 bases left in between. In nucleotides, the CDR3 is TGCAGCGTTGGAACAGGAAACACCGGGGAGCTGTTTTTT. Amino acid sequence: CSVGTGNTGELFF.